This T cell receptor (beta chain) was retrieved from a study of shared clonotypes between healthy human individuals. Here immunoSEQ multiplex PCR was the method, and the copy in TCRdb shows in-frame clones only, minus some. The sample lists some 2,100,000 clones, around 95% occurring once. Germline values: CDR1 MNHNY, CDR2 SVGAGI (reference sequence). The V and J ends lost 0 bases and 4 bases respectively, with 9 bases between them. The CDR3 length is 14 residues. The receptor was isolated from a man between 18 and 29 years old in good health. The chain couples TRBV6-6 to TRBJ1-1, with D unclear. Sequenced material: naive CD4+ T cells sorted from blood. Subset of the sample: CD45RA+ positively selected. Written as DNA, the CDR3 is TGTGCCAGCAGTTACTCCGGCTCTAGCACTGAAGCTTTCTTT. It encodes CASSYSGSSTEAFF.